The source of this TCR beta chain is a study of naive and memory T cell subsets. Broader study findings: A few larger clonotypes appeared in naive repertoires, especially CD8, possibly memory cells re-expressing CD45RA. Naive and memory repertoire findings lacked a ground truth for validation.

The beta constant-region primer was an equimolar mix of two oligonucleotides covering TRBC1 and TRBC2. Ligated cDNA was amplified by four rounds of PCR with nested alpha and beta constant-region primers and SP2. The cDNA 3' end received a ligated single-stranded oligonucleotide carrying the SP2 primer and a 12-nucleotide UMI. Via MiXCR, TCRdb re-called the UMI-ligation and nested PCR reads, giving one row per CDR3 protein. The sample lists 120,000 to 150,000 distinct CDR3 sequences, under 25% occurring once. V lost 7 bases to trimming and J lost 6 bases; unmatched junction nucleotides: 7. This CDR3 is built from 14 residues. The germline gives CDR1 SGHVS, CDR2 FQNEAQ. This clonotype was observed a single time. Its matching antigen is unknown. Sequential positive selection took CD4 T cells first, then CD8 T cells.

The sequence was obtained from a human donor in good health. The material sequenced was naive CD8+ T cells from blood. The chain recombines TRBV7-8 with TRBJ1-5, with 9 positions matching TRBD1. CDR3 coding DNA: TGTGCCAGCATGGAGGACAGGGGAAGTCAGCCCCAGCATTTT. Its translation is CASMEDRGSQPQHF.